Presented here are 29 T cell receptor beta chains from one specimen sequenced in a study of PD-L1 blockade in urothelial cancer. Stated time point: pretreatment peripheral blood. TCRdb's copy holds only in-frame clones and misses some; the assay was immunoSEQ multiplex PCR. The sample holds 85,000 to 90,000 clones, around 85% seen once. This sample comprised PBMCs, obtained around atezolizumab (anti-PD-L1) treatment. The receptors stem from a man in his sixties with urothelial cancer.

In DNA, the CDR3 is TGTGCCTGGAGTTGGACAGGGGTCGATGGCTACACCTTC. As protein: CAWSWTGVDGYTF. The chain is built from TRBV30 and TRBJ1-2; TRBD1 agrees at 9 bases. V was pared by 2 bases and J by 6 bases, with 4 bases of the junction left unmatched. The length of the CDR3 is 13 residues. CDR1 and CDR2 (germline): GTSNPN, SVGIG (reference sequence).

This rearrangement joins TRBV5-8 to TRBJ1-5; no clear D. CDR3 size: 13 residues. CDR1 and CDR2 (germline): SGHTS, YDEGEE. V was cut by 2 bases and J by 4 bases, with 7 bases left in between. CDR3 bases: TGTGCCAGCAGCTTTGGAGCAAATCAGCCCCAGCATTTT. Protein product: CASSFGANQPQHF.

This clone occurred once. V usage is TRBV2 and J usage is TRBJ2-7, with TRBD2 identical over 12 bases. J lost 1 base, V lost 1 base, and 8 bases had no gene match. Germline loops: CDR1 SNHLY, CDR2 FYNNEI. The CDR3 totals 18 residues. The CDR3 DNA sequence: TGTGCCAGCAGTGAAGAGGCTAGCGGGGGGGTAGGGTCCTACGAGCAGTACTTC. Its protein is CASSEEASGGVGSYEQYF. The full variable domain, with the rest looked up from reference TRBV2 and TRBJ2-7, is EPEVTQTPSHQVTQMGQEVILRCVPISNHLYFYWYRQILGQKVEFLVSFYNNEISEKSEIFDDQFSVERPDGSNFTLKIRSTKLEDSAMYFCASSEEASGGVGSYEQYFGPGTRLTVT.

There are a few counts of this clone. This sequence joins TRBV7-8 and TRBJ2-7; D perhaps matches TRBD1 (6 bases). CDR3 size: 15 residues. Trimming pared 5 bases from V and 3 bases from J, leaving 17 bases between. Germline CDR1 reads SGHVS; CDR2 reads FQNEAQ. The CDR3 protein is CASSRSVGRGYEQYF. In nucleotides, the CDR3 is TGTGCCAGCAGCCGGTCCGTGGGCAGGGGCTACGAGCAGTACTTC.

This clone was seen only a few times. The genes are TRBV27 and TRBJ2-7; TRBD1 is a possible D gene (6 bases). Germline values: CDR1 MNHEY, CDR2 SMNVEV (reference sequence). This CDR3 comprises 15 residues. Trimming stripped 6 bases from V and 0 bases from J, with 15 bases between. CDR3 in amino acids: CASSPHTGLSYEQYF. CDR3 DNA: TGTGCCAGCAGCCCCCATACAGGGCTCTCCTACGAGCAGTACTTC.

The chain employs TRBV5-1 and TRBJ1-2; D is ambiguous. Looked up from germline, CDR1 is SGHRS and CDR2 is YFSETQ. V shed 4 bases and J shed 7 bases, with 14 bases lying between them. The CDR3 contains 13 residues. Written as DNA, the CDR3 is TGCGCCAGCAGCCCGCTATTAACTCGTGGCTACACCTTC. Protein product: CASSPLLTRGYTF.

The chain has TRBV27 and TRBJ1-2; D unclear. The CDR3 extends over 13 amino acids. Trimming cost V 5 bases and J 10 bases, with 17 bases left between them. The germline V gene has CDR1 MNHEY and CDR2 SMNVEV (reference sequence). The chain's CDR3 is CASSRSGGGFYTF. For the CDR3, the DNA is TGTGCCAGCAGTCGTAGCGGTGGCGGGTTCTACACCTTC.

The chain recombines TRBV2 with TRBJ2-2; 7 nucleotides line up with TRBD2. CDR1 is SNHLY and CDR2 is FYNNEI in the germline V gene. V was clipped by 4 bases and J by 1 base; unmatched bases: 6. This CDR3 has 16 amino acids. Here the CDR3 reads CASSGQGLLNTGELFF. The CDR3 DNA sequence: TGTGCCAGCAGTGGGCAGGGACTACTGAACACCGGGGAGCTGTTTTTT.

The rearrangement joins TRBV11-2 to TRBJ2-7; D might be TRBD1 (6 bases). CDR3 length: 14 residues. Trimming pared 1 base from V and 4 bases from J, leaving 11 bases between. Germline V gene lookup returns CDR1 SGHAT and CDR2 FQNNGV. CDR3 protein: CASSLVRTVYEQYF. The CDR3 region has the DNA TGTGCCAGCAGCTTAGTTAGGACAGTTTACGAGCAGTACTTC.

The chain couples TRBV19 to TRBJ2-1; TRBD2 is a possible D gene (5 bases). Per the germline V gene, CDR1 is LNHDA and CDR2 is SQIVND (reference sequence). The CDR3 consists of 14 residues. Trimming removed 7 bases at V and 0 bases at J, with 10 bases between. CDR3 in amino acids: CASKWESSYNEQFF. CDR3 nucleotides: TGTGCCAGTAAGTGGGAGAGCTCCTACAATGAGCAGTTCTTC.

This chain connects TRBV13 to TRBJ2-7; TRBD1 matches 7 bases. The germline V gene encodes CDR1 PRHDT and CDR2 FYEKMQ (reference sequence). The CDR3 has 14 residues. V lost 5 bases, J lost 3 bases, and 7 bases stayed unmatched. CDR3 in amino acids: CASSRGQLGYEQYF. CDR3 sequence (DNA): TGTGCCAGCAGCCGGGGACAGTTGGGCTACGAGCAGTACTTC.

DNA for the CDR3: TGTGCCAGCAGTCTACCTCAGGGGGCGTTCAATCAGCCCCAGCATTTT. Residues: CASSLPQGAFNQPQHF. V is TRBV28 and J is TRBJ1-5; 8 bases map to TRBD1. Germline-derived CDR1 and CDR2 are MDHEN and SYDVKM. The CDR3 runs 16 residues. J gave up 3 bases and V 5 bases, and 9 bases lay outside the gene matches.

The chain has TRBV11-3 and TRBJ2-1; no clear D gene. The V end lost 8 bases, the J end lost 10 bases, and 18 bases lay between the germline ends. CDR1 and CDR2 (germline): SGHNT, YENEEA. CDR3 size: 13 residues. CDR3 nucleotides: TGTGCCAGCCGCCCCCGAGGCCATGGAGAGCAGTTCTTC. It is translated as CASRPRGHGEQFF.

The J gene is TRBJ1-5, the V gene TRBV19; maybe TRBD1 (5 bases). The CDR3 is 13 residues long. V lost 10 bases to trimming and J lost 3 bases, with 13 bases between them. From germline, CDR1 is LNHDA and CDR2 SQIVND (reference sequence). The CDR3 coding sequence is TGTGCCATAAAGGAGGGGCCCAATCAGCCCCAGCATTTT. Its translation is CAIKEGPNQPQHF.

V usage is TRBV5-1 and J usage is TRBJ2-1; 7 bases match TRBD2. The CDR3 is 18 amino acids. Germline CDR1 reads SGHRS; CDR2 reads YFSETQ. V lost 4 bases, J lost 3 bases, and 16 bases stayed unmatched. The CDR3 loop reads CASSESGEPTQLYNEQFF. CDR3 sequence (DNA): TGCGCCAGCAGCGAGAGCGGGGAGCCAACACAGCTCTACAATGAGCAGTTCTTC.

This chain joins TRBV6-5 and TRBJ1-5; weak D call: TRBD1 (6 bases). This CDR3 is 15 amino acids long. Trimming removed 2 bases at V and 2 bases at J, with 10 bases between. Germline V gene lookup returns CDR1 MNHEY and CDR2 SVGAGI. The CDR3 DNA sequence: TGTGCCAGCAGTTACGGCAGGGGAGGCAATCAGCCCCAGCATTTT. It specifies CASSYGRGGNQPQHF.

The chain combines TRBV11-2 with TRBJ2-7; possible D gene TRBD1, 5 bases. The ends were cut back, 3 bases at V and 0 bases at J, with 18 bases in the middle. The CDR3 spans 17 residues. The germline gives CDR1 SGHAT, CDR2 FQNNGV. The CDR3: CASSFRVGGMSSYEQYF. Written as DNA, the CDR3 is TGTGCCAGCAGCTTCAGGGTAGGTGGAATGAGCTCCTACGAGCAGTACTTC. Combining the CDR3 with reference TRBV11-2 and TRBJ2-7 gives the whole variable domain EAGVAQSPRYKIIEKRQSVAFWCNPISGHATLYWYQQILGQGPKLLIQFQNNGVVDDSQLPKDRFSAERLKGVDSTLKIQPAKLEDSAVYLCASSFRVGGMSSYEQYFGPGTRLTVT.

The rearrangement joins TRBV7-3 to TRBJ1-6, with 9 positions matching TRBD1. CDR3 size: 14 residues. Germline-derived CDR1 and CDR2 are SGHTA and FQGTGA. V gave up 5 bases and J gave up 8 bases; unmatched junction bases: 4. The CDR3 nucleotides are TGTGCCAGCAGCCCGGGACAGGGAGATTCACCCCTCCACTTT. Its protein is CASSPGQGDSPLHF.

The V gene is TRBV6-5, the J gene TRBJ1-1, with 8 bases aligning to TRBD1. With V trimmed by 2 bases and J by 7 bases, 3 bases remained unmatched. CDR1 and CDR2 (germline): MNHEY, SVGAGI. The CDR3 runs to 13 residues. The CDR3 DNA sequence: TGTGCCAGCAGTTACCAGGGGGCCGGTGAAGCTTTCTTT. This encodes CASSYQGAGEAFF.

The CDR3 reads CASSTIHRGGEKLFF. The DNA of the CDR3 is TGTGCCAGTAGTACCATCCACAGGGGTGGCGAAAAACTGTTTTTT. The J gene is TRBJ1-4, the V gene TRBV19; the match to TRBD1 covers 7 bases. The V gene end was trimmed by 4 bases and the J gene end by 8 bases; junction bases not matched to a gene: 10. The CDR3 contains 15 residues. Germline V gene data show CDR1 as LNHDA and CDR2 as SQIVND (reference sequence).

The chain links TRBV27 to TRBJ2-7, with 8 bases fitting TRBD2. CDR3 size: 13 residues. The V and J ends lost 0 bases and 5 bases, in that order; junction bases with no gene match: 0. Germline V CDR1 and CDR2: MNHEY, SMNVEV (reference sequence). The CDR3: CASSLSSGNEQYF. In DNA, the CDR3 is TGTGCCAGCAGTTTATCTAGCGGGAACGAGCAGTACTTC.

V and J are TRBV6-1 and TRBJ2-7; D is perhaps TRBD2 (5 bases). Germline V CDR1 and CDR2: MNHNS, SASEGT. V lost 3 bases, J lost 2 bases, and 8 bases lay in between. The CDR3 totals 13 residues. The CDR3 coding sequence is TGTGCCAGCAGTGAGACGGAGGCCTACGAGCAGTACTTC. This encodes CASSETEAYEQYF.

The genes are TRBV5-6 and TRBJ1-3; maybe TRBD1 (5 bases). The CDR3 is 17 residues long. V was cut by 7 bases and J by 0 bases, with 20 bases left in between. Germline CDR1 and CDR2: SGHDT and YYEEEE. This CDR3 is CASLKTLDRFSGNTIYF. The CDR3 DNA reads TGTGCCAGCTTAAAAACCCTAGACAGATTCTCTGGAAACACCATATATTTT.

This chain joins TRBV6-5 and TRBJ2-1; 7 nucleotides agree with TRBD2. Per germline, CDR1 MNHEY and CDR2 SVGAGI. This CDR3 is built from 15 residues. Trimming cost V 1 base and J 4 bases; bases outside gene matches: 4. CDR3 sequence reads: CASSYWSGVYNEQFF. As DNA, the CDR3 is TGTGCCAGCAGTTACTGGAGCGGGGTTTACAATGAGCAGTTCTTC.

The rearrangement joins TRBV30 to TRBJ1-2; 7 bases map to TRBD1. J lost 5 bases, V lost 0 bases, and 12 bases had no gene match. Germline V gene data show CDR1 as GTSNPN and CDR2 as SVGIG (reference sequence). The CDR3 consists of 16 residues. CDR3 bases: TGTGCCTGGAGTGTAGCCGTCACAGGGGTAGGATATGGCTACACCTTC. This encodes CAWSVAVTGVGYGYTF. Full variable domain (remainder filled in from reference TRBV30 and TRBJ1-2): SQTIHQWPATLVQPVGSPLSLECTVEGTSNPNLYWYRQAAGRGLQLLFYSVGIGQISSEVPQNLSASRPQDRQFILSSKKLLLSDSGFYLCAWSVAVTGVGYGYTFGSGTRLTVV.

Here the CDR3 reads CASRRTGNNYGYTF. The DNA for the CDR3 is TGTGCCAGCAGACGGACAGGGAATAACTATGGCTACACCTTC. The chain carries TRBV27 and TRBJ1-2, with TRBD1 matching 8 bases. Germline V lookup: CDR1 MNHEY, CDR2 SMNVEV (reference sequence). This CDR3 is 14 amino acids long. V dropped 6 bases and J dropped 1; count of bases not matched to a gene: 4.

The rearrangement links TRBV19 to TRBJ2-4, with 7 bases fitting TRBD2. With 7 bases clipped from V and 7 bases from J, the junction kept 13 bases outside the gene matches. The CDR3 is made up of 15 amino acids. Germline CDR1 reads LNHDA; CDR2 reads SQIVND (reference sequence). In DNA, the CDR3 is TGTGCCAGTATAGCGGGCCGGGGGTTCGGGAACATTCAGTACTTC. It translates to CASIAGRGFGNIQYF.

This chain links TRBV28 with TRBJ2-5, with 11 nucleotides matching TRBD2. The CDR3 loop spans 17 amino acids. The germline CDR1 and CDR2 sequences are MDHEN and SYDVKM. V lost 5 bases and J lost 5; bases outside the gene matches: 13. CDR3 loop: CASSRGTSGSYGETQYF. In DNA, the CDR3 is TGTGCCAGCAGTCGGGGAACTAGCGGGAGTTATGGGGAGACCCAGTACTTC.

V and J are TRBV6-1 and TRBJ2-3, with a possible D match to TRBD1 (6 bases). Germline CDR1 reads MNHNS; CDR2 reads SASEGT. Trimming removed 8 bases at V and 1 base at J, with 10 bases between. This CDR3 has 13 residues. This chain's CDR3 is CASGQLRTDTQYF. Written as DNA, the CDR3 is TGTGCCAGCGGACAGTTGCGCACAGATACGCAGTATTTT.